The following is a TCR beta chain sequence with its context. Its cognate antigen is unknown. The sample belongs to a study of response to subunit inactivated influenza vaccine. TCRdb reprocessed the RT-PCR reads with MiXCR, giving one entry per CDR3 protein. The data show roughly 780,000 distinct CDR3 sequences, with under 20% seen just once and about a tenth held by the top ten. J lost 0 bases, V lost 5 bases, and 4 bases had no gene match. Germline-derived CDR1 and CDR2 are MNHEY and SVGEGT. CDR3 length: 16 residues. Study-wide findings and caveats: The study's authors posited that every seasonal influenza vaccination enlists few new T cells.

The receptor's source is a man aged 50-59 years who received an inactivated influenza vaccine. The chain carries TRBV6-2 or TRBV6-3 and TRBJ2-7; 13 bases fit TRBD2. The specimen comprised PBMCs from blood, sampled 5 days after vaccination. CDR3 sequence: CASSKGLAGLSYEQYF. The DNA for the CDR3 is TGTGCCAGCAGTAAGGGACTAGCGGGACTCTCCTACGAGCAGTACTTC.